This is a list of T cell receptor beta chains from one sample in a study of blood T cell repertoires in COVID-19. Using immunoSEQ multiplex PCR, the repertoire was profiled, and TCRdb retains in-frame clones only, with some absent. This table has hundreds of thousands of clones, 85% to 90% appearing once. Input material: peripheral blood. These receptor sequences come from a woman in her fifties or sixties with COVID-19, enrolled during active disease. CDR3s include the opening cysteine and the closing phenylalanine or tryptophan. The D gene is left open where the match is weak. Not every row has a clone size; where given, it reads once, few, many or a size class.

v_call	clone_size	cdr3_length	d_call	j_call	cdr3_aa	cdr3_nt
TRBV4-1	NA	18	TRBD1	TRBJ1-6	CASSQLRQGATRNSPLHF	TGCGCCAGCAGCCAATTAAGACAGGGGGCAACGCGAAATTCACCCCTCCACTTT
TRBV4-2	once	16	NA	TRBJ2-2	CASSQDALRDTGELFF	TGTGCCAGCAGCCAAGATGCTTTACGGGACACCGGGGAGCTGTTTTTT
TRBV9	NA	14	NA	TRBJ1-1	CASSVVSGGEEAFF	TGTGCCAGCAGCGTAGTTTCGGGGGGCGAAGAAGCTTTCTTT
TRBV6-6	NA	15	NA	TRBJ1-5	CASSSGQTLYQPQHF	TGTGCCAGCAGTTCCGGACAGACACTCTATCAGCCCCAGCATTTT
TRBV6-5	NA	15	NA	TRBJ1-1	CASRRPSRSITEAFF	TGTGCCAGCAGGCGCCCTTCGCGTTCAATTACTGAAGCTTTCTTT
TRBV6-5	NA	12	NA	TRBJ1-2	CASAGGSYGYTF	TGTGCCAGCGCCGGGGGGTCCTATGGCTACACCTTC
TRBV7-3	NA	19	TRBD2	TRBJ2-2	CASSLTSGLAGARTGELFF	TGTGCCAGCAGCTTAACCTCGGGACTAGCGGGAGCGAGGACCGGGGAGCTGTTTTTT
TRBV28	NA	14	NA	TRBJ2-5	CASRRRGQSETQYF	TGTGCCAGCAGGAGGAGAGGACAGTCGGAGACCCAGTACTTC
TRBV28	once	13	NA	TRBJ1-5	CVTGGGINQPQHF	TGTGTGACCGGGGGGGGCATCAATCAGCCCCAGCATTTT
TRBV6-5	NA	15	TRBD1	TRBJ2-7	CASNPDRDRVDEQYF	TGTGCCAGCAACCCCGACCGGGACAGGGTCGACGAGCAGTACTTC
TRBV5-1	NA	13	TRBD1	TRBJ2-1	CASSAGTVNEQFF	TGCGCCAGCAGCGCAGGGACAGTTAATGAGCAGTTCTTC
TRBV9	NA	14	NA	TRBJ2-1	CASSLQQGNNEQFF	TGTGCCAGCAGCTTACAGCAGGGGAACAATGAGCAGTTCTTC
TRBV3-1/TRBV3-2	NA	14	NA	TRBJ2-2	CASSHPQVTGELFF	TGTGCCAGCAGCCACCCCCAGGTCACCGGGGAGCTGTTTTTT
TRBV2	NA	16	NA	TRBJ2-5	CASSDRGIADQETQYF	TGTGCCAGCAGTGATAGGGGGATAGCAGATCAAGAGACCCAGTACTTC
TRBV18	NA	13	NA	TRBJ2-5	CASSPIGEETQYF	TGTGCCAGCTCACCAATAGGGGAAGAGACCCAGTACTTC
TRBV2	NA	15	TRBD2	TRBJ2-1	CASSESGGYGNEQFF	TGTGCCAGCAGTGAAAGCGGGGGGTATGGGAATGAGCAGTTCTTC
TRBV19	NA	15	TRBD1	TRBJ1-5	CASSILGTDNQPQHF	TGTGCCAGTAGTATCCTCGGGACAGACAATCAGCCCCAGCATTTT
TRBV2	NA	14	NA	TRBJ2-3	CASSGGVEADTQYF	TGTGCCAGCAGCGGGGGAGTAGAAGCAGATACGCAGTATTTT
TRBV30	NA	13	NA	TRBJ1-5	CAWSPPRDQPQHF	TGTGCCTGGAGCCCCCCCCGGGATCAGCCCCAGCATTTT
TRBV7-9	NA	12	NA	TRBJ2-1	CASSPSGNEQFF	TGTGCCAGCAGCCCCAGCGGCAATGAGCAGTTCTTC
TRBV27	NA	13	NA	TRBJ2-5	CASRELGRETQYF	TGTGCCAGCAGGGAACTAGGCCGGGAGACCCAGTACTTC
TRBV3-1/TRBV3-2	NA	16	TRBD2	TRBJ2-3	CASSRTSGGAADTQYF	TGTGCCAGCAGCCGGACTAGCGGGGGGGCCGCAGATACGCAGTATTTT
TRBV7-8	NA	17	TRBD1	TRBJ1-6	CASSSGQGGSYNSPLHF	TGTGCCAGCAGCTCTGGACAGGGAGGCTCCTATAATTCACCCCTCCACTTT
TRBV30	NA	12	NA	TRBJ2-1	CAYGDFYNEQFF	TGTGCCTACGGGGACTTTTACAATGAGCAGTTCTTC
TRBV11-2	NA	15	TRBD1	TRBJ1-5	CASSQSGGMYQPQHF	TGTGCCAGCAGCCAATCAGGGGGAATGTATCAGCCCCAGCATTTT
TRBV11-2	NA	14	NA	TRBJ2-1	CASSLSPGANEQFF	TGTGCCAGCAGCTTATCCCCAGGGGCGAATGAGCAGTTCTTC
TRBV3-1/TRBV3-2	NA	18	TRBD2	TRBJ2-3	CASSPGTSGGAQGYTQYF	TGTGCCAGCAGCCCCGGGACTAGCGGGGGGGCCCAGGGGTATACGCAGTATTTT
TRBV25-1	NA	14	NA	TRBJ2-3	CASSDPPRTDTQYF	TGTGCCAGCAGTGACCCTCCCCGCACAGATACGCAGTATTTT
TRBV21-1	NA	16	NA	TRBJ2-7	CASSKALYRGSYEQYF	TGTGCCAGCAGCAAAGCGCTTTACAGGGGGTCCTACGAGCAGTACTTC
TRBV29-1	once	15	TRBD2	TRBJ2-1	CSVEIGGGARNEQFF	TGCAGCGTTGAGATAGGCGGGGGGGCTAGGAATGAGCAGTTCTTC
TRBV28	NA	17	TRBD1	TRBJ2-3	CASSPSGQGPSTDTQYF	TGTGCCAGCAGCCCCTCCGGACAGGGGCCTTCCACAGATACGCAGTATTTT
TRBV2	NA	12	NA	TRBJ2-2	CASSRGTGELFF	TGTGCCAGCAGCCGGGGGACCGGGGAGCTGTTTTTT
TRBV27	NA	19	TRBD2	TRBJ2-3	CASSLLEWGSGGHTDTQYF	TGTGCCAGCAGTTTATTGGAATGGGGTAGCGGGGGACACACAGATACGCAGTATTTT
TRBV6-5	NA	15	TRBD1	TRBJ2-2	CASSLRGPNTGELFF	TGTGCCAGCAGCCTTAGGGGGCCGAACACCGGGGAGCTGTTTTTT
TRBV6-5	few	15	NA	TRBJ1-1	CASSAGRRGNTEAFF	TGTGCCAGCAGCGCCGGTCGCCGGGGGAACACTGAAGCTTTCTTT
TRBV19	NA	15	NA	TRBJ1-3	CASSTLTDSGNTIYF	TGTGCCAGTAGTACTCTGACAGACTCTGGAAACACCATATATTTT
TRBV19	NA	13	TRBD1	TRBJ2-1	CASSTGQGREQFF	TGTGCCAGTAGTACGGGACAGGGGCGTGAGCAGTTCTTC
TRBV6-6	NA	11	NA	TRBJ2-7	CASRSPYEQYF	TGTGCCAGCCGGTCGCCTTACGAGCAGTACTTC
TRBV6-5	NA	13	TRBD2	TRBJ2-7	CASGLAGTYEQYF	TGTGCCAGCGGACTAGCGGGGACCTACGAGCAGTACTTC
TRBV6-5	NA	15	TRBD1	TRBJ2-7	CASSPGGDREYKQYF	TGTGCCAGCAGCCCAGGTGGGGACAGGGAATATAAGCAGTACTTC
TRBV3-1/TRBV3-2	NA	15	TRBD1	TRBJ1-2	CASSLNLQGPYGYTF	TGTGCCAGCAGCCTCAATTTACAGGGGCCCTATGGCTACACCTTC
TRBV5-1	once	14	TRBD1	TRBJ2-2	CASSSITGGGELFF	TGCGCCAGCAGTTCCATTACAGGGGGAGGGGAGCTGTTTTTT
TRBV7-9	NA	15	NA	TRBJ1-2	CASSVEEGTVYGYTF	TGTGCCAGCAGCGTCGAGGAGGGGACCGTCTATGGCTACACCTTC
TRBV3-1/TRBV3-2	NA	18	TRBD2	TRBJ2-4	CASSQRLAGGQAKNIQYF	TGTGCCAGCAGCCAGAGACTAGCGGGGGGGCAGGCCAAAAACATTCAGTACTTC
TRBV5-4	NA	13	NA	TRBJ1-2	CASSTVEGDGYTF	TGTGCCAGCAGCACGGTCGAGGGCGATGGCTACACCTTC
TRBV6-2/TRBV6-3	NA	14	NA	TRBJ2-5	CASSEIGGFETQYF	TGTGCCAGCAGCGAGATTGGGGGGTTTGAGACCCAGTACTTC
TRBV4-2	NA	16	TRBD2	TRBJ2-1	CASSQEGLAGGNPQFF	TGTGCCAGCAGCCAAGAGGGCCTAGCGGGGGGTAATCCCCAGTTCTTC
TRBV11-2	NA	18	TRBD2	TRBJ2-3	CASSSGLAGGPTVDTQYF	TGTGCCAGCAGCTCAGGACTAGCGGGGGGCCCAACCGTGGATACGCAGTATTTT
TRBV5-1	NA	16	NA	TRBJ2-1	CASSPREWYSYNEQFF	TGCGCCAGCAGCCCTCGTGAGTGGTACTCCTACAATGAGCAGTTCTTC
TRBV19	once	13	NA	TRBJ2-1	CASSIGAYNEQFF	TGTGCCAGTAGTATCGGTGCTTACAATGAGCAGTTCTTC
TRBV19	NA	15	TRBD1	TRBJ1-6	CASSVGTGVNSPLHF	TGTGCCAGTAGTGTAGGGACAGGGGTGAATTCACCCCTCCACTTT
TRBV10-3	NA	14	NA	TRBJ1-2	CAISGGGTNYGYTF	TGTGCCATCAGTGGGGGCGGAACTAACTATGGCTACACCTTC
TRBV29-1	NA	15	TRBD1	TRBJ2-3	CSVDPGGRGTDTQYF	TGCAGCGTTGATCCGGGCGGCAGGGGGACAGATACGCAGTATTTT
TRBV28	NA	16	NA	TRBJ1-5	CASSLGGRGSNQPQHF	TGTGCCAGCAGTTTAGGGGGGAGGGGAAGCAATCAGCCCCAGCATTTT
TRBV5-1	NA	14	NA	TRBJ2-7	CASSLVVQGDEQYF	TGCGCCAGCAGCTTGGTGGTTCAAGGGGACGAGCAGTACTTC